This is a list of T cell receptor beta chains from one sample in a study of T cell responses to AZD1222 COVID-19 vaccine. Profiling relied on immunoSEQ multiplex PCR, and the TCRdb table lists in-frame clones only, not all of them. Of some 130,000 clones in the sample, around 86% are singletons; the top ten hold about 6%. The source was peripheral blood, collected on day 0 of AZD1222 vaccination. These receptors were obtained from an adult in good health. The CDR3 runs from the conserved cysteine through the conserved F or W. D genes are given only for firm matches. Size values are once, few and many counts, or a class for expanded clones, and some rows have none.

V	J	D	size	CDR3	DNA
TRBV18	TRBJ1-3	NA	few	CASSPQPSGNTIYF	TGTGCCAGCTCACCTCAACCTTCCGGAAACACCATATATTTT
TRBV5-1	TRBJ2-3	TRBD2	NA	CASSLALAGGFTDTQYF	TGCGCCAGCAGCTTGGCCCTAGCGGGGGGGTTTACAGATACGCAGTATTTT
TRBV13	TRBJ1-1	NA	NA	CASSLGGPWGTEAFF	TGTGCCAGCAGCTTGGGCGGTCCGTGGGGCACTGAAGCTTTCTTT
TRBV18	TRBJ1-2	NA	NA	CASSPWQGYGYTF	TGTGCCAGCTCACCTTGGCAGGGCTATGGCTACACCTTC
TRBV7-9	TRBJ2-5	TRBD1	NA	CASSPETGWYIWTQYF	TGTGCCAGCAGCCCGGAGACAGGGTGGTACATATGGACCCAGTACTTC
TRBV30	TRBJ2-7	NA	NA	CAWSEGRYEQYF	TGTGCCTGGAGTGAGGGGCGCTACGAGCAGTACTTC
TRBV27	TRBJ2-6	TRBD1	NA	CATYSGGAGANVLTF	TGTGCCACCTACTCAGGGGGCGCTGGGGCCAACGTCCTGACTTTC
TRBV11-1	TRBJ1-1	NA	few	CASREETGFDEAFF	TGTGCCAGCCGCGAGGAAACAGGGTTTGATGAAGCTTTCTTT
TRBV27	TRBJ1-6	NA	NA	CASSLQGSSYNSPLHF	TGTGCCAGCAGTTTGCAGGGGAGCTCCTATAATTCACCCCTCCACTTT
TRBV19	TRBJ1-2	TRBD1	NA	CASSNPGQGNYGYTF	TGTGCCAGTAGTAACCCGGGACAGGGTAACTATGGCTACACCTTC
TRBV7-9	TRBJ1-2	TRBD1	NA	CASSFPLGQGDYTF	TGTGCCAGCAGCTTCCCTTTGGGACAGGGCGACTACACCTTC
TRBV6-5	TRBJ1-1	NA	NA	CASSYTANTEAFF	TGTGCCAGCAGCTACACGGCGAACACTGAAGCTTTCTTT
TRBV11-2	TRBJ1-6	NA	NA	CASSSLRGRSPLHF	TGTGCCAGCAGCTCCCTTCGAGGGAGGTCACCCCTCCACTTT
TRBV15	TRBJ1-2	NA	NA	CATSRDQRANGYTF	TGTGCCACCAGCAGAGATCAGAGAGCCAATGGCTACACCTTC
TRBV5-4	TRBJ2-5	TRBD2	NA	CASSVLSLAGGETQYF	TGTGCCAGCAGCGTCCTCTCCCTAGCGGGGGGGGAGACCCAGTACTTC
TRBV18	TRBJ2-7	TRBD1	NA	CASSTGVGPGTYEQYF	TGTGCCAGCTCAACAGGGGTTGGACCGGGAACCTACGAGCAGTACTTC
TRBV19	TRBJ1-1	NA	NA	CASSKAATTEAFF	TGTGCCAGTAGTAAGGCAGCCACCACTGAAGCTTTCTTT
TRBV2	TRBJ1-5	NA	NA	CASSEETDQPQHF	TGTGCCAGCAGTGAAGAGACGGATCAGCCCCAGCATTTT
TRBV10-3	TRBJ1-4	NA	NA	CAISESTNQGEKLFF	TGTGCCATCAGTGAGTCAACCAACCAGGGTGAAAAACTGTTTTTT
TRBV6-5	TRBJ1-3	NA	NA	CASSLLGHGNTIYF	TGTGCCAGCAGTTTATTGGGGCACGGAAACACCATATATTTT
TRBV27	TRBJ1-2	NA	NA	CASSLKGDIYGYTF	TGTGCCAGCAGTTTAAAAGGGGACATCTATGGCTACACCTTC
TRBV5-8	TRBJ1-4	NA	NA	CASSLGQGGNEKLFF	TGTGCCAGCAGCTTAGGACAAGGCGGTAATGAAAAACTGTTTTTT
TRBV6-1	TRBJ1-2	NA	NA	CASSEQHRAYNYGYTF	TGTGCCAGCAGTGAACAGCACAGGGCGTATAACTATGGCTACACCTTC
TRBV11-3	TRBJ2-1	NA	NA	CASSEDNEQFF	TGTGCCAGCAGCGAAGACAATGAGCAGTTCTTC
TRBV7-9	TRBJ2-1	NA	many	CASSPRFGVLEQFF	TGTGCCAGCAGCCCCCGCTTTGGCGTCCTAGAGCAGTTCTTC
TRBV11-2	TRBJ2-3	TRBD2	NA	CASSTLTSGGAPDTQYF	TGTGCCAGCAGCACATTGACTAGCGGGGGGGCCCCAGATACGCAGTATTTT
TRBV20-1	TRBJ2-3	NA	NA	CSSPATDTQYF	TGCAGCTCTCCAGCCACAGATACGCAGTATTTT
TRBV5-8	TRBJ1-2	TRBD1	NA	CASSLRGLDREGRSYGYTF	TGTGCCAGCAGCTTGCGGGGACTCGACAGGGAGGGACGTAGCTATGGCTACACCTTC
TRBV25-1	TRBJ1-1	NA	NA	CASSDLGKSDTEAFF	TGTGCCAGCAGTGATCTCGGGAAATCGGACACTGAAGCTTTCTTT
TRBV6-1	TRBJ2-7	NA	NA	CASSEGARYEQYF	TGTGCCAGCAGTGAAGGGGCTCGGTACGAGCAGTACTTC
TRBV5-5	TRBJ1-5	TRBD1	NA	CASSEGQLTADQPQHF	TGTGCCAGCAGCGAGGGACAGTTAACAGCGGATCAGCCCCAGCATTTT
TRBV7-2	TRBJ2-3	NA	NA	CASSLGEADTQYF	TGTGCCAGCAGCTTAGGGGAGGCAGATACGCAGTATTTT
TRBV12-3/TRBV12-4	TRBJ2-4	NA	NA	CASSFRAANIQYF	TGTGCCAGCAGTTTTCGGGCAGCAAACATTCAGTACTTC
TRBV7-9	TRBJ2-6	NA	NA	CASSLASPSLLVLTF	TGTGCCAGCAGCTTAGCATCCCCGTCTCTTCTCGTCCTGACTTTC
TRBV27	TRBJ1-4	NA	NA	CASSLSSSRQGVEKLFF	TGTGCCAGCAGTTTATCGTCGTCTAGGCAGGGTGTTGAAAAACTGTTTTTT
TRBV7-3	TRBJ2-3	NA	NA	CASSFSGGTDTQYF	TGTGCCAGCAGCTTCTCAGGGGGGACAGATACGCAGTATTTT
TRBV7-9	TRBJ2-7	TRBD1	once	CASSLAKGAGDEQYF	TGTGCCAGCAGCTTAGCGAAGGGGGCGGGCGACGAGCAGTACTTC
TRBV4-2	TRBJ2-2	NA	NA	CASSQNLLTTPTGELFF	TGTGCCAGCAGCCAAAACCTCCTGACGACGCCTACCGGGGAGCTGTTTTTT
TRBV28	TRBJ2-2	NA	NA	CASSLKGITGELFF	TGTGCCAGCAGTTTAAAGGGTATCACCGGGGAGCTGTTTTTT
TRBV6-5	TRBJ1-1	NA	NA	CASRPPGGVTEAFF	TGTGCCAGCAGGCCTCCCGGAGGGGTCACTGAAGCTTTCTTT
TRBV13	TRBJ1-4	TRBD1	NA	CASSPRDRVELFF	TGTGCCAGCAGCCCGCGGGACAGGGTGGAACTGTTTTTT
TRBV10-3	TRBJ1-2	TRBD1	NA	CAITDGQAMGYTF	TGTGCCATCACCGACGGACAGGCTATGGGCTACACCTTC
TRBV6-5	TRBJ2-4	TRBD2	NA	CAAGGGGGNIQYF	TGTGCCGCTGGAGGCGGGGGAGGAAACATTCAGTACTTC
TRBV21-1	TRBJ1-2	NA	NA	CASSKALVGAGKDGYTF	TGTGCCAGCAGCAAAGCGCTGGTGGGTGCTGGGAAGGATGGCTACACCTTC
TRBV19	TRBJ2-1	TRBD2	NA	CASSIRAGGGNEQFF	TGTGCCAGTAGTATTAGAGCGGGGGGTGGAAATGAGCAGTTCTTC
TRBV12-3/TRBV12-4	TRBJ2-3	TRBD1	NA	CASGTDRVKYF	TGTGCCAGCGGAACGGACAGGGTTAAGTATTTT
TRBV11-2	TRBJ1-1	NA	NA	CASSPKTIMNTEAFF	TGTGCCAGCAGTCCTAAAACGATCATGAACACTGAAGCTTTCTTT
TRBV7-6	TRBJ2-1	TRBD2	few	CASSLAKLRTSGGSSYNEQFF	TGTGCCAGCAGCTTAGCGAAACTTCGGACTAGCGGGGGGAGCTCCTACAATGAGCAGTTCTTC
TRBV4-1	TRBJ1-6	NA	NA	CASSQGEGPGPLHF	TGCGCCAGCAGCCAAGGGGAGGGGCCGGGACCCCTCCACTTT